Listed here are 19 T cell receptor beta chains from one sample, sequenced in a study of spatial heterogeneity in lung cancer. Time point in this sample: blood taken at disease recurrence. Unsorted whole RNA from tumor, nontumor lung or frozen PBMC underwent sequencing. MiXCR was run by TCRdb on the 5' RACE reads, yielding one entry per CDR3 protein. The table includes over 7,500 distinct CDR3 sequences, about 4% detected once. This specimen consisted of PBMCs, obtained at recurrence. These receptors were obtained from a female donor with early-stage non-small cell lung cancer.

By share of the sample, this clonotype is medium-sized. For a library built for alpha chains, this beta chain is a stray read; little rests on its size. This chain joins TRBV28 and TRBJ1-6; D is uncertain. Trimming removed 8 bases at V and 7 bases at J, with 21 bases between. This CDR3 is 16 amino acids long. CDR1 MDHEN and CDR2 SYDVKM come from the germline V gene. The CDR3 sequence is CASARREPAGNSPLHF. DNA of the CDR3: TGTGCCAGCGCTAGAAGGGAACCCGCGGGAAATTCACCCCTCCACTTT.

This clonotype has a count of ten or more. The size of this beta chain means little, since it is a stray read in a library made for alpha chains. V gene TRBV23-1 combines with J gene TRBJ1-5; D possibly corresponds to TRBD1 (5 bases). TRBV23-1 is an open reading frame, and its role is uncertain. The V end was cut by 6 bases, the J end by 0 bases, with 6 bases between. The CDR3 spans 13 residues. CDR3 nucleotide sequence: TGCGCCAGCAGGGACACTAGCAATCAGCCCCAGCATTTT. Protein product: CASRDTSNQPQHF.

By share, this clonotype counts as medium-sized. The library was prepared for alpha chains; this beta chain is a stray read, so its frequency means little. This rearrangement joins TRBV28 to TRBJ2-3; either TRBD1 or TRBD2 may fit D (6 bases each). Between the trimmed V and J ends, which lost 6 bases and 8 bases, there was a span of 18 bases. This CDR3 has 14 amino acids. The V gene's germline CDR1 is MDHEN and CDR2 SYDVKM. The DNA of the CDR3 is TGTGCCAGCAGCCCTGGGGGGCAGGGGACTACGCAGTATTTT. Protein sequence: CASSPGGQGTTQYF.

This clonotype was recorded at least ten times. The library was prepared for alpha chains; this beta chain is a stray read, so its frequency means little. The V gene is TRBV20-1, the J gene TRBJ1-2; D call uncertain. With 0 bases removed from V and 0 bases from J, the gap between germline ends came to 8 bases. The length of the CDR3 is 14 residues. Germline V gene lookup returns CDR1 DFQATT and CDR2 SNEGSKA (reference sequence). This chain's CDR3 is CSARDGYPNYGYTF. In DNA form, the CDR3 reads TGCAGTGCTAGAGACGGATACCCTAACTATGGCTACACCTTC.

The table lists this clonotype with many counts. This beta chain is off target for a library built for alpha chains, so its abundance means little. The chain joins TRBV29-1 to TRBJ1-3; the match to TRBD1 covers 8 bases. After removal of 5 bases from V and 0 bases from J, the junction contained 6 bases not matched to a gene. Germline values: CDR1 SQVTM, CDR2 ANQGSEA. This CDR3 is 15 amino acids long. CDR3 sequence reads: CSVRTGTNSGNTIYF. The CDR3 DNA sequence: TGCAGCGTTCGGACAGGGACTAACTCTGGAAACACCATATATTTT.

In this sample, this clonotype turned up many times. For a library built for alpha chains, this beta chain is a stray read; little rests on its size. The V and J genes are TRBV20-1 and TRBJ2-5, with D maybe TRBD2 (6 bases). Germline values: CDR1 DFQATT, CDR2 SNEGSKA (reference sequence). This CDR3 region has 15 residues. The V end was cut by 6 bases, the J end by 0 bases, with 17 bases between. DNA of the CDR3: TGCAGTGCCCACCCACCCAGCGGGTACCAAGAGACCCAGTACTTC. Encoded protein: CSAHPPSGYQETQYF.

This clonotype has ten or more counts. The library was prepared for alpha chains; this beta chain is a stray read, so its frequency means little. The chain is built from TRBV20-1 and TRBJ1-2, with D maybe TRBD1 (5 bases). From germline, CDR1 is DFQATT and CDR2 SNEGSKA (reference sequence). This CDR3 region has 14 residues. Trimming left V 1 base short and J 5 bases short, with 14 bases between. CDR3 in DNA: TGCAGTGCTAGAGGCGGGGGGTCAAGGTATGGCTACACCTTC. Amino acid sequence: CSARGGGSRYGYTF.

At least ten counts were recorded for this clonotype. A library prepared for alpha chains yielded this beta chain as an off-target read; its size is of little meaning. V and J are TRBV7-2 and TRBJ2-7; TRBD1 matches 9 bases. The CDR3 extends over 13 amino acids. J lost 5 bases, V lost 4 bases, and 3 bases had no gene match. CDR1 is SGHTA and CDR2 is FQGNSA in the germline V gene. DNA for the CDR3: TGTGCCAGCAGCTCACAGGGGGCGGACGAGCAGTACTTC. Its translation is CASSSQGADEQYF.

This clonotype is categorized as medium-sized. Since it is a stray read in a library aimed at alpha chains, this beta chain has a size that is not meaningful. The V gene is TRBV29-1, the J gene TRBJ1-1; D unresolved. Germline loops: CDR1 SQVTM, CDR2 ANQGSEA. Trimming cost V 4 bases and J 1 base, with 7 bases left between them. The CDR3 sequence is 12 residues long. The DNA for the CDR3 is TGCAGCGTTGTCCCCAGGAACACTGAAGCTTTCTTT. Its translation: CSVVPRNTEAFF.

At least ten counts were recorded for this clonotype. Within a library made for alpha chains, this beta chain is off target, and its count is uninformative. The chain carries TRBV2 and TRBJ1-1; unclear D gene. Trimming stripped 2 bases from V and 6 bases from J, with 7 bases between. The CDR3 length is 12 residues. Germline CDR1 SNHLY, CDR2 FYNNEI. The CDR3 sequence is CASSENSPEAFF. CDR3 DNA sequence: TGTGCCAGCAGTGAAAACTCTCCTGAAGCTTTCTTT.

This clonotype ranks as medium-sized. This beta chain is off target for a library built for alpha chains, so its abundance means little. The gene calls are TRBV9 and TRBJ2-3, with D uncertain. From germline, CDR1 is SGDLS and CDR2 YYNGEE. This CDR3 spans 16 amino acids. V was shortened by 0 bases and J by 4 bases, with 15 bases between the two germline ends. The CDR3 nucleotides read TGTGCCAGCAGCGTAGGTCCAGTAAGGGTACCAGATACGCAGTATTTT. This codes for CASSVGPVRVPDTQYF.

This clonotype was observed many times. Found in a library prepared for alpha chains, this beta chain is an off-target read, and its abundance has little meaning. The chain couples TRBV10-3 to TRBJ2-4; TRBD1 matches 7 bases. CDR3 size: 13 residues. Germline lookup yields CDR1 ENHRY and CDR2 SYGVKD. V lost 5 bases, J lost 6 bases, and 4 bases stayed unmatched. This chain's CDR3 is CAISTGAGNIQYF. CDR3 sequence (DNA): TGTGCCATCAGTACAGGGGCGGGAAACATTCAGTACTTC.

This clonotype has ten or more counts. Since the library was made to target alpha chains, this beta chain is a stray read and its abundance is not meaningful. The chain joins TRBV2 to TRBJ2-1; TRBD2 matches 11 bases. CDR1 is SNHLY, CDR2 FYNNEI, per germline. The CDR3 runs to 15 residues. The V gene end was trimmed by 6 bases and the J gene end by 7 bases; junction bases not matched to a gene: 8. CDR3 DNA sequence: TGTGCCAGCAGGGTTACTAGCGGGGGTGCGAATGAGCAGTTCTTC. Its translation is CASRVTSGGANEQFF.

This clonotype was observed many times. This beta chain lies outside the target of a library built for alpha chains; its clone size means little. V gene TRBV29-1 combines with J gene TRBJ2-3; D is unclear. The CDR3 totals 12 residues. V was shortened by 0 bases and J by 6 bases, with 7 bases between the two germline ends. CDR1 and CDR2 from the germline V gene are SQVTM and ANQGSEA. Here the CDR3 DNA reads TGCAGCGTTGAAGATTGGGCGGATACGCAGTATTTT. Protein product: CSVEDWADTQYF.

This clonotype was counted ten times or more. This beta chain slipped into a library made for alpha chains as a stray read, so its size is not meaningful. This chain joins TRBV3-1 and TRBJ1-2, with 11 bases fitting TRBD1. Per the germline V gene, CDR1 is LGHDT and CDR2 is YNNKEL (reference sequence). There are 15 residues in the CDR3. V lost 3 bases and J lost 7; bases outside the gene matches: 7. CDR3 sequence: CASSQDGQGASGYTF. The CDR3 DNA sequence: TGTGCCAGCAGCCAGGATGGACAGGGGGCGTCTGGCTACACCTTC.

This clonotype was seen ten or more times. This beta chain represents an off-target read in a library built for alpha chains; its size is of limited meaning. This chain uses TRBV20-1 with TRBJ2-3; D is unclear. Per the germline V gene, CDR1 is DFQATT and CDR2 is SNEGSKA (reference sequence). V was cut by 0 bases and J by 0 bases, with 10 bases left in between. The CDR3 runs 15 residues. DNA for the CDR3: TGCAGTGCTAGAGATCCGGTGACTAGCACAGATACGCAGTATTTT. As protein: CSARDPVTSTDTQYF.

This clonotype is medium-sized in the sample. The library was designed around alpha chains, so this beta chain is a stray read whose abundance carries little weight. In nucleotides, the CDR3 is TGTGCCAGCAGCTTTATCCTAAGGGACACTGAAGCTTTCTTT. Encoded protein: CASSFILRDTEAFF. The V and J genes are TRBV7-2 and TRBJ1-1; no reliable D call. V lost 3 bases and J 3 bases, leaving 11 bases between the germline ends. Germline CDR1 reads SGHTA; CDR2 reads FQGNSA. The CDR3 sequence is 14 residues long.

This clonotype appeared many times. Found in a library prepared for alpha chains, this beta chain is an off-target read, and its abundance has little meaning. The chain is built from TRBV20-1 and TRBJ1-1; 10 bases are shared with TRBD1. This CDR3 comprises 15 residues. Germline CDR1 reads DFQATT; CDR2 reads SNEGSKA (reference sequence). J lost 4 bases, V lost 1 base, and 6 bases had no gene match. The CDR3 nucleotides read TGCAGTGCTAGAGGCGGACAGGGGGGAATCACTGAAGCTTTCTTT. Amino acids: CSARGGQGGITEAFF.

This clonotype was observed at least ten times. A library prepared for alpha chains yielded this beta chain as an off-target read; its size is of little meaning. The chain links TRBV5-4 to TRBJ1-1; D unclear. V was clipped by 1 base and J by 4 bases, with 11 bases between them. Germline values: CDR1 SGHNT, CDR2 YYREEE (reference sequence). The CDR3 extends over 14 amino acids. CDR3 nucleotide sequence: TGTGCCAGCAGCTTGCCATGGGCCAGCACTGAAGCTTTCTTT. Residues: CASSLPWASTEAFF.